The T cell receptor (beta chain) under discussion was sequenced for a study of sequential checkpoint blockade in melanoma. Study-level information: TCRβ was sequenced from DNA of approximately 91 pretreatment tumors.

This CDR3 region has 12 residues. From germline, CDR1 is SQVTM and CDR2 ANQGSEA. V gave up 3 bases and J gave up 4 bases, with 9 bases separating them. The treatment is: randomized to nivolumab then ipilimumab (arm A) or the reverse (arm B). The repertoire was sequenced with immunoSEQ multiplex PCR; TCRdb's copy has only in-frame clones and lacks some. This sample has about 18,000 clones, with over 65% found just once. V is TRBV29-1 and J is TRBJ1-1, with TRBD1 as a possible D gene (5 bases). The TCR comes from a human donor with melanoma. This sample comprised tumor tissue (inferred from file names), obtained from a patient given nivolumab and ipilimumab in sequence. CDR3 protein: CSVDREGTEAFF. The CDR3 DNA reads TGCAGCGTTGACAGGGAGGGCACTGAAGCTTTCTTT.